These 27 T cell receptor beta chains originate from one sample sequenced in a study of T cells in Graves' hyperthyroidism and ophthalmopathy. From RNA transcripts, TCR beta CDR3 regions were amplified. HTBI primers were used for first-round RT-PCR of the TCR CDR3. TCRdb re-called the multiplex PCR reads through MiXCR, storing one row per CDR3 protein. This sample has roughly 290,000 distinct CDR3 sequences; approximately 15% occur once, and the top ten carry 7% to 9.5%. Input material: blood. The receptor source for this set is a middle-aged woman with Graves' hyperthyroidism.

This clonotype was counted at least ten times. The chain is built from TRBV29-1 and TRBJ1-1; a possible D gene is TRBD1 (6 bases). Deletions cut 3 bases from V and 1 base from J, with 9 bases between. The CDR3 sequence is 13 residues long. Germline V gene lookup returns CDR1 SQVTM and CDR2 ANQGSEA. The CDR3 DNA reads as TGCAGCGTTGAGAAGGGGGGGAACACTGAAGCTTTCTTT. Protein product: CSVEKGGNTEAFF. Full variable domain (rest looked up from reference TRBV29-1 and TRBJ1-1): SAVISQKPSRDICQRGTSLTIQCQVDSQVTMMFWYRQQPGQSLTLIATANQGSEATYESGFVIDKFPISRPNLTFSTLTVSNMSPEDSSIYLCSVEKGGNTEAFFGQGTRLTVV.

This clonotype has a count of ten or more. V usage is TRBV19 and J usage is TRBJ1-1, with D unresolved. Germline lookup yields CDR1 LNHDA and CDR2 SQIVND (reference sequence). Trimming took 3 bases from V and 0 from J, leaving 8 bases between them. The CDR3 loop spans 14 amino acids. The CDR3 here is CASSIGTMNTEAFF. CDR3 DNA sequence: TGTGCCAGTAGTATCGGTACTATGAACACTGAAGCTTTCTTT.

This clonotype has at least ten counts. The CDR3 here is CASSLGLVSEQYF. The CDR3 coding sequence is TGTGCCAGTAGCTTGGGACTAGTCAGCGAGCAGTACTTC. The chain links TRBV19 to TRBJ2-7; the match to TRBD2 covers 8 bases. Germline V CDR1 and CDR2: LNHDA, SQIVND (reference sequence). The CDR3 consists of 13 residues. Trimming at V came to 6 bases and at J to 6 bases, leaving 7 bases not matched to a gene.

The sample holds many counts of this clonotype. The CDR3 region has the DNA TGTGCCATCACCAACCGACTAGCGGGAGGTAGCACAGATACGCAGTATTTT. It codes for CAITNRLAGGSTDTQYF. V is TRBV10-3 and J is TRBJ2-3, with 13 bases identical to TRBD2. The germline V gene encodes CDR1 ENHRY and CDR2 SYGVKD. The CDR3 runs 17 residues. After removal of 7 bases from V and 0 bases from J, the junction contained 7 bases not matched to a gene.

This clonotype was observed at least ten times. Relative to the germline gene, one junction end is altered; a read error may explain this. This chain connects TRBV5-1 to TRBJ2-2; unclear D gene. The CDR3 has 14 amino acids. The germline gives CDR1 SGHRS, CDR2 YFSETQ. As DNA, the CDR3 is TGTGCCAGCAGCTTAGAAGGGAACACCGGGGAGCTGTTTTTT. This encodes CASSLEGNTGELFF.

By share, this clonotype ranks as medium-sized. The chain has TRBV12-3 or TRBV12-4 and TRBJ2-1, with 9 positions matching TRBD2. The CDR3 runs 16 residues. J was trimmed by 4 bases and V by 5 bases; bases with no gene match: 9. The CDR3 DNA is TGTGCCAGCAGTCCCCTCGTGGCGGGAGGGTACAATGAGCAGTTCTTC. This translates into CASSPLVAGGYNEQFF.

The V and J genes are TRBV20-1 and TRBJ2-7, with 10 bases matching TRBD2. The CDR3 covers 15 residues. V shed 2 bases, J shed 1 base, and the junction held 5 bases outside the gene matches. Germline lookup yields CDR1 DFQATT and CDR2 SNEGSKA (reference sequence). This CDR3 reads CSARTASGSSYEQYF. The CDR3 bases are TGCAGTGCTAGAACCGCTAGCGGGAGTTCCTACGAGCAGTACTTC.

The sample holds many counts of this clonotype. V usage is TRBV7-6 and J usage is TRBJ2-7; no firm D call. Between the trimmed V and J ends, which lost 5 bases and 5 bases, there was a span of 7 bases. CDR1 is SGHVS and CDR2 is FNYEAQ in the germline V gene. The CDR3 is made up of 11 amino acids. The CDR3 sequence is CASSDADEQYF. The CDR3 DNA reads TGTGCCAGCAGCGACGCGGACGAGCAGTACTTC.

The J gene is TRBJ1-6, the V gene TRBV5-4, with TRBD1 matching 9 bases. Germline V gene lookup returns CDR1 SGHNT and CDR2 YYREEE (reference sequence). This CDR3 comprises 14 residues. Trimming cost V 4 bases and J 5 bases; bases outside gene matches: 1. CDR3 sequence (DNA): TGTGCCAGCAGCGGACAGGGGAATAATTCACCCCTCCACTTT. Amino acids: CASSGQGNNSPLHF.

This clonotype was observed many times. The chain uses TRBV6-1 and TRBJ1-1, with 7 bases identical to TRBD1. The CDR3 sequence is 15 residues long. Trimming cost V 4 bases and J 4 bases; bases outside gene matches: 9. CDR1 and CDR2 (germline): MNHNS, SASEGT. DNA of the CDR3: TGTGCCAGCAGTGCCGGGACAGAGGGCTTCACTGAAGCTTTCTTT. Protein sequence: CASSAGTEGFTEAFF.

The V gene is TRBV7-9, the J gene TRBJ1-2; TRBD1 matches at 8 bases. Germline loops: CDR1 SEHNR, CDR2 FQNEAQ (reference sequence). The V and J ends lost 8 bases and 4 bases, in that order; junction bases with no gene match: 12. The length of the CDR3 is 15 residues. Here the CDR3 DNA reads TGTGCCAGCGGCCCCTTGCAGGGGGCGATCTATGGCTACACCTTC. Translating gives CASGPLQGAIYGYTF.

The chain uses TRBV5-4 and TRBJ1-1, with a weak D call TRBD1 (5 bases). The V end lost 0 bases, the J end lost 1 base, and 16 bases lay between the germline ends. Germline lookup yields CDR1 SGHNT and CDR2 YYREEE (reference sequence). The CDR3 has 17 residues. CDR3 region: CASSLEGSIGGNTEAFF. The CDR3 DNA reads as TGTGCCAGCAGCTTGGAGGGGTCCATAGGCGGGAACACTGAAGCTTTCTTT.

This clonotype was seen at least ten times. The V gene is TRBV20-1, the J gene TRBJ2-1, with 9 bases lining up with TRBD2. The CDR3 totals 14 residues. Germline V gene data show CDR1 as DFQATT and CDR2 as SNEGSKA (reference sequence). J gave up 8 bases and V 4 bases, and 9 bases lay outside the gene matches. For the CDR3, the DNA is TGCAGTGCTACGGCGGGAGGGGGACTGGATGAGCAGTTCTTC. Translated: CSATAGGGLDEQFF.

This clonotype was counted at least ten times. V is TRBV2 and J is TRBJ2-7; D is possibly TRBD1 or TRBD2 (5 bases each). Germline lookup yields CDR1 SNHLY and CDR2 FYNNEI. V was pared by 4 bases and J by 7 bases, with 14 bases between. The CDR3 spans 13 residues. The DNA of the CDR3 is TGTGCCAGCAGTGCGAGGGGATTGTGGGAGCAGTACTTC. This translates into CASSARGLWEQYF.

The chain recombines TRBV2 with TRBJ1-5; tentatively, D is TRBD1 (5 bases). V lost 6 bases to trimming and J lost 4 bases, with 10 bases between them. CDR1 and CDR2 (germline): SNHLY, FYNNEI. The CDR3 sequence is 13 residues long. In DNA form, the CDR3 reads TGTGCCAGCAGCGGGGACCTAAATCAGCCCCAGCATTTT. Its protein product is CASSGDLNQPQHF.

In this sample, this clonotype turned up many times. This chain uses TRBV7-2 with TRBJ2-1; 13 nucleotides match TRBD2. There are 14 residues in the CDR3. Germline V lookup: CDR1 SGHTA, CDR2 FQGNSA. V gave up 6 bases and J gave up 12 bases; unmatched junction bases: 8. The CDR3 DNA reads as TGTGCCAGCAGGGGGACTAGCGGGGCCTTGGCGCAGTTCTTC. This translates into CASRGTSGALAQFF.

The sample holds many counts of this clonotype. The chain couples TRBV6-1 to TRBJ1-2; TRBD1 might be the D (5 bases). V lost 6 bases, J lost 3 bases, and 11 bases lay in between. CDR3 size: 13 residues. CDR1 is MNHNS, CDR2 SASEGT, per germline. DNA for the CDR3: TGTGCCAGCAGCCTCAGGGTGGACTATGGCTACACCTTC. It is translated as CASSLRVDYGYTF.

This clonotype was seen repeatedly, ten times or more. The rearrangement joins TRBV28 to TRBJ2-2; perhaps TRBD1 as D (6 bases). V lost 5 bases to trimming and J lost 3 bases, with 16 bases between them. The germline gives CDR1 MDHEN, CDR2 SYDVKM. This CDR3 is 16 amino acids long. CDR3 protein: CASSNLGTRYTGELFF. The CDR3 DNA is TGTGCCAGCAGTAATCTCGGGACAAGGTACACCGGGGAGCTGTTTTTT.

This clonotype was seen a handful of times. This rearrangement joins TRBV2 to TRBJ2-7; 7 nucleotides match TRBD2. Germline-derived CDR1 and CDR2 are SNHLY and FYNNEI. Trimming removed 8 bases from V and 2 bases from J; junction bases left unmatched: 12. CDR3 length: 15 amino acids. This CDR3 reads CASLFGRTGTYEQYF. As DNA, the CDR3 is TGTGCCAGCTTATTCGGGAGGACTGGTACCTACGAGCAGTACTTC.

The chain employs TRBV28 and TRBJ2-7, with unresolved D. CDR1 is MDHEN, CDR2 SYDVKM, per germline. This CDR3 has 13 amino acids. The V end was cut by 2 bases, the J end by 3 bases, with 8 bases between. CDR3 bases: TGTGCCAGCAGTTTACCCCCCAGCTACGAGCAGTACTTC. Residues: CASSLPPSYEQYF.

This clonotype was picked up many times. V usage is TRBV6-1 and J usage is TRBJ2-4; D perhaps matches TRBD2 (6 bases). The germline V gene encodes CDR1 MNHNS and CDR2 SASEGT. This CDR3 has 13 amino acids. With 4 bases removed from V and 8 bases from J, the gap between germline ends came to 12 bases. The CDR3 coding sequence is TGTGCCAGCAGTGGCCAGACTAGAGACATTCAGTACTTC. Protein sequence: CASSGQTRDIQYF.

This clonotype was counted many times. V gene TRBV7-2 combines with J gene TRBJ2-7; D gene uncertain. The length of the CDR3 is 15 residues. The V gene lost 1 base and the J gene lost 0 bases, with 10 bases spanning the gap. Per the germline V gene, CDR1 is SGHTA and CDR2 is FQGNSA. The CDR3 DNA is TGTGCCAGCAGCTTAGATCCTTATAGCTCCTACGAGCAGTACTTC. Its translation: CASSLDPYSSYEQYF.

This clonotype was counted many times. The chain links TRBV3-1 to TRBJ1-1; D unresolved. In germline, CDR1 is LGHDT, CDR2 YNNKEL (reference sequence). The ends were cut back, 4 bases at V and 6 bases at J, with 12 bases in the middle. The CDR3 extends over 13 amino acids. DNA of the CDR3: TGTGCCAGCAGCCCTCTATTGGACGCTGAAGCTTTCTTT. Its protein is CASSPLLDAEAFF.

CDR3 sequence reads: CASFTNSGNTIYF. The CDR3 nucleotides read TGTGCCAGCTTCACCAACTCTGGAAACACCATATATTTT. The chain is built from TRBV18 and TRBJ1-3; D call uncertain. In germline, CDR1 is KGHSH, CDR2 LQKENI. CDR3 size: 13 residues. Trimming cost V 7 bases and J 0 bases, with 7 bases left between them.

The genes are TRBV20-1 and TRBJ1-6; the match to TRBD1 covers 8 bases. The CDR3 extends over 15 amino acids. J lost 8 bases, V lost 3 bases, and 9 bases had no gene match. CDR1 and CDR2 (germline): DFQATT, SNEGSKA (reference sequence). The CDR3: CSASSSGQGDSPLHF. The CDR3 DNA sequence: TGCAGTGCTAGCTCCTCCGGACAGGGCGATTCACCCCTCCACTTT.

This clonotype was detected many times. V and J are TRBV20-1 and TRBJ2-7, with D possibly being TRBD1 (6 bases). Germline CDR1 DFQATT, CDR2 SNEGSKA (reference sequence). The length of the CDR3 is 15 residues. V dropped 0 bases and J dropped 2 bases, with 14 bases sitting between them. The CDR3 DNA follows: TGCAGTGCTAGAGATAGGGGCAGGGGAGCCTACGAGCAGTACTTC. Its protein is CSARDRGRGAYEQYF.

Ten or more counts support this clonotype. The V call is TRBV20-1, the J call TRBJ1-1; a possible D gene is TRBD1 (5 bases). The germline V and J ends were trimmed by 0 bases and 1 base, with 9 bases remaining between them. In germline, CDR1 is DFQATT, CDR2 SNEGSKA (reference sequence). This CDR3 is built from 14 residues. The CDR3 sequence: CSARDAQGNTEAFF. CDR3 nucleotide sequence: TGCAGTGCTAGAGATGCGCAGGGGAACACTGAAGCTTTCTTT.